The rows below give T cell receptor beta chains drawn from one sample of a study of blood T cell repertoires in COVID-19. Produced via immunoSEQ multiplex PCR; TCRdb's table is partial and in-frame only. The sample consists of tens of thousands of clones, around 80% of them appearing once. The sample consisted of peripheral blood. The receptor set was obtained from a human donor in a cohort sampled during active COVID-19. Each CDR3 is given with its conserved first and last residue. A D gene is named only where the DNA matches it firmly. For some rows the clone size is stated as once, few or many, or as a class when expanded; others skip it.

NA,TRBV2,TRBJ1-1,TRBD1,13,TGTGCCAGCAGTCGAAGCAGACAGGGGAAAGCTTTCTTT,CASSRSRQGKAFF
NA,TRBV29-1,TRBJ2-5,TRBD2,12,TGCAGCGCCGGGACTAGCGTAGAGACCCAGTACTTC,CSAGTSVETQYF
NA,TRBV30,TRBJ2-1,TRBD2,13,TGTGCCTGGAGTTTGTTAGCGGGGAATGAGCAGTTCTTC,CAWSLLAGNEQFF
NA,TRBV4-1,TRBJ2-5,TRBD2,15,TGCGCCAGCAGCCTTCGGACTAGCGATGTTGAGACCCAGTACTTC,CASSLRTSDVETQYF
few,TRBV6-6,TRBJ1-2,NA,13,TGTGCCAGCACCCATCGGCAGGACTATGGCTACACCTTC,CASTHRQDYGYTF
NA,TRBV4-3,TRBJ2-3,TRBD2,21,TGCGCCAGCAGCCCCACTAGCGGGAGGGCCCCCCCAACAACTAGCACAGATACGCAGTATTTT,CASSPTSGRAPPTTSTDTQYF
NA,TRBV19,TRBJ1-5,NA,14,TGTGCCAGTAGTCCGGAGGGTGCTCAAACAGCCCAGCATTTT,CASSPEGAQTAQHF
NA,TRBV3-1/TRBV3-2,TRBJ2-1,TRBD2,12,TGTGCCAGCAGCCAAGTAGCGGGGGAGCAGTTCTTC,CASSQVAGEQFF
once,TRBV2,TRBJ2-2,TRBD1,16,TGTGCCAGCAGTGAACTGGGGACAGGGGGGACCGGGGAGCTGTTTTTT,CASSELGTGGTGELFF
NA,TRBV5-4,TRBJ2-1,TRBD2,19,TGTGCCAGCAGTTCTGACTCGTTCTCTAGCGGGAGTAGGGTCAATGAGCAGTTCTTC,CASSSDSFSSGSRVNEQFF
NA,TRBV6-2/TRBV6-3,TRBJ1-2,NA,14,TGTGCCAGCAGTTACTCGATCGGGGGACGGGGCTACACCTTC,CASSYSIGGRGYTF
NA,TRBV4-3,TRBJ1-1,NA,15,TGCGCCAGCAGCCAGGATCGGACGGGGGACACTGAAGCTTTCTTT,CASSQDRTGDTEAFF
NA,TRBV4-3,TRBJ2-1,TRBD1,16,TGCGCCAGCAGCCAAGATAAGGGGACAGGGTCCAATGAGCAGTTCTTC,CASSQDKGTGSNEQFF
NA,TRBV7-2,TRBJ2-7,NA,14,TGTGCCAGCAGCCCCCCCGGTATCGCTTACGAGCAGTACTTC,CASSPPGIAYEQYF
NA,TRBV7-9,TRBJ2-7,TRBD1,15,TGTGCCAGCAGCAACGACAGGGGGATTATTTACGAGCAGTACTTC,CASSNDRGIIYEQYF
NA,TRBV30,TRBJ1-1,NA,16,TGTGCCTGGAGGGCGAGACCTGGGACACCCCGCACTGAAGCTTTCTTT,CAWRARPGTPRTEAFF
once,TRBV27,TRBJ2-7,TRBD1,16,TGTGCCAGCAGGCGGACAGGGGGCCGTCCTATCTACGAGCAGTACTTC,CASRRTGGRPIYEQYF
NA,TRBV13,TRBJ2-6,NA,15,TGTGCCAGCAGCTCTGAGAACTCTGGGGCCAACGTCCTGACTTTC,CASSSENSGANVLTF
NA,TRBV7-8,TRBJ2-1,NA,14,TGTGCCAGCAGCTTAGTTAGCGCTGGGAATGAGCAGTTCTTC,CASSLVSAGNEQFF
NA,TRBV4-3,TRBJ1-4,TRBD1,19,TGCGCCAGCAGCCAAGATCTGGTCAGGGGGCTTGCAACTAATGAAAAACTGTTTTTT,CASSQDLVRGLATNEKLFF
once,TRBV28,TRBJ2-2,TRBD1,15,TGTGCCAGCAGACCACTGACAGGGGGCCTCGGGGAGCTGTTTTTT,CASRPLTGGLGELFF
NA,TRBV27,TRBJ2-1,NA,15,TGTGCCAGCAGTTGGACACCTATACCCTACAATGAGCAGTTCTTC,CASSWTPIPYNEQFF
once,TRBV11-2,TRBJ2-7,TRBD2,15,TGTGCCAGCAGCCTGTATCTAGCGGGAAACTACGAGCAGTACTTC,CASSLYLAGNYEQYF
NA,TRBV7-9,TRBJ2-1,TRBD2,16,TGTGCCAGCAGCTCCCAACTAGCGGGAGGGCGAAGTGAGCAGTTCTTC,CASSSQLAGGRSEQFF
NA,TRBV19,TRBJ2-7,NA,12,TGTGCCAGTAGCTCCGGGAACTACGAGCAGTACTTC,CASSSGNYEQYF
NA,TRBV10-3,TRBJ2-3,NA,11,TGTGCCACAACAGGGACCGATACGCAGTATTTT,CATTGTDTQYF
NA,TRBV9,TRBJ1-2,NA,16,TGTGCCAGCAGCGCCAAAAGGGGGGGCGTTAACTATGGCTACACCTTC,CASSAKRGGVNYGYTF
NA,TRBV28,TRBJ2-1,TRBD2,16,TGTGCCAGCAGCTCCCCCTCTGGCGGGAGGCCCAGTGAGCAGTTCTTC,CASSSPSGGRPSEQFF
NA,TRBV7-2,TRBJ2-5,TRBD1,15,TGTGCCAGCAGCTCCGGGACAGGGGGTTGGGAGACCCAGTACTTC,CASSSGTGGWETQYF
NA,TRBV10-3,TRBJ2-7,TRBD1,14,TGTGCCATCAGCGGACAGGGGGGGTACTACGAGCAGTACTTC,CAISGQGGYYEQYF
NA,TRBV7-9,TRBJ2-3,TRBD2,14,TGTGCCAGTCTAGCGGGAGGAAGCACAGATACGCAGTATTTT,CASLAGGSTDTQYF
NA,TRBV25-1,TRBJ1-1,NA,13,TGTGCCAGCAGTGAAGCGGGGCGGACTGAAGCTTTCTTT,CASSEAGRTEAFF
NA,TRBV28,TRBJ2-3,NA,16,TGTGCCAGCAGTCCCCTCCCGAGCAGCGGAACAGATACGCAGTATTTT,CASSPLPSSGTDTQYF
many,TRBV5-1,TRBJ2-2,NA,14,TGCGCCAGCCACCGGGGGGCGCGCACCGGGGAGCTGTTTTTT,CASHRGARTGELFF
once,TRBV28,TRBJ1-6,NA,15,TGTGCCAGCAGTACCCCCGGGACACCAAATTCACCCCTCCACTTT,CASSTPGTPNSPLHF
few,TRBV9,TRBJ2-1,NA,14,TGTGCCAGCAGCACACCAGCGGGTTACAATGAGCAGTTCTTC,CASSTPAGYNEQFF
many,TRBV7-9,TRBJ1-2,TRBD1,14,TGTGCCAGCAGCCGAGACAGGGCAGGCTATGGCTACACCTTC,CASSRDRAGYGYTF
once,TRBV5-6,TRBJ1-2,NA,13,TGTGCCAGCAGCTTTCAGGGGATCGATGGCTACACCTTC,CASSFQGIDGYTF
many,TRBV28,TRBJ1-1,NA,15,TGTGCCAGCAGTTTATCAGTAACAGGGCCGACTGAAGCTTTCTTT,CASSLSVTGPTEAFF
NA,TRBV30,TRBJ2-7,NA,14,TGTGCCTGGAGACGACAGGCTGGAGCCTACGAGCAGTACTTC,CAWRRQAGAYEQYF
NA,TRBV28,TRBJ2-3,TRBD2,19,TGTGCCAGCAGTTCTGGACTAGCGGGCCCGAAGTCCAGCACAGATACGCAGTATTTT,CASSSGLAGPKSSTDTQYF
NA,TRBV28,TRBJ2-7,TRBD2,13,TGTGCCACGGGAGGGGGAACACCCTACGAGCAGTACTTC,CATGGGTPYEQYF
NA,TRBV29-1,TRBJ2-1,TRBD2,16,TGCAGCGTTTCCGGGATCCTCGGGGAGGGATACAATGAGCAGTTCTTC,CSVSGILGEGYNEQFF
NA,TRBV27,TRBJ2-1,TRBD2,15,TGTGCCAGCATTGCCCGACTAGCGGGAGTCCATGAGCAGTTCTTC,CASIARLAGVHEQFF
NA,TRBV21-1,TRBJ1-1,NA,18,TGTGCCAGCAGGAAAGTAAACAGGGGGACTATTGTAGGTATTGAAGCTTTCTTT,CASRKVNRGTIVGIEAFF
NA,TRBV5-5,TRBJ2-1,NA,17,TGTGCCAGCAGCTCGCGCGGGAAGGGACAGAACTACAATGAGCAGTTCTTC,CASSSRGKGQNYNEQFF